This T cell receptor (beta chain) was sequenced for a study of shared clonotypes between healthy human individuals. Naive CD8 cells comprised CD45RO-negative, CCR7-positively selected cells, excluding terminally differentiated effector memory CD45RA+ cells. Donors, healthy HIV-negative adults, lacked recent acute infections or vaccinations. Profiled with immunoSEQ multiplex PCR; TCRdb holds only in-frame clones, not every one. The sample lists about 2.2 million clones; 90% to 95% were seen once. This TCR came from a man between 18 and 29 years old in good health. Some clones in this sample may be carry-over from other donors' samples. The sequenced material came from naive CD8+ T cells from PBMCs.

The CDR3 nucleotides are TGTGCCAGCAGTCCTTCACGCGGCCGGCAGGGGAGCTCTGGAAACACCATATATTTT. Translated: CASSPSRGRQGSSGNTIYF. The V gene is TRBV28, the J gene TRBJ1-3, with D tentatively TRBD1 (6 bases). The V and J ends lost 5 bases and 0 bases respectively, with 23 bases between them. Germline-derived CDR1 and CDR2 are MDHEN and SYDVKM. The CDR3 is 19 residues long.